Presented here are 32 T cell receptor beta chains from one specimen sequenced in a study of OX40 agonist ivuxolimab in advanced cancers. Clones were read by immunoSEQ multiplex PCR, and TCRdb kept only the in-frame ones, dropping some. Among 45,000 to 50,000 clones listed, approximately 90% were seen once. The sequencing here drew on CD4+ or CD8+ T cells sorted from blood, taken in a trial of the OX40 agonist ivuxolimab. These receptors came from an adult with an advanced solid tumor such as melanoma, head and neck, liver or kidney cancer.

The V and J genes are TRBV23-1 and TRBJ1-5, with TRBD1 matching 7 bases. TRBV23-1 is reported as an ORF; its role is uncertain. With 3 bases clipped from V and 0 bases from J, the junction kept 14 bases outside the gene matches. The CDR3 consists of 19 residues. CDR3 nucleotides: TGCGCCAGCAGTCATCCGGACAGGAACGAACGATATAGCAATCAGCCCCAGCATTTT. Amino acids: CASSHPDRNERYSNQPQHF.

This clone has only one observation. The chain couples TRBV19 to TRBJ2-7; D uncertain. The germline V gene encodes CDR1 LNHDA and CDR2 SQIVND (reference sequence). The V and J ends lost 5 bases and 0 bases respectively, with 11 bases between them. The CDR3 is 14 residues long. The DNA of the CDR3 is TGTGCCAGTAGTCACCGGACCTACTCCTACGAGCAGTACTTC. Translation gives CASSHRTYSYEQYF.

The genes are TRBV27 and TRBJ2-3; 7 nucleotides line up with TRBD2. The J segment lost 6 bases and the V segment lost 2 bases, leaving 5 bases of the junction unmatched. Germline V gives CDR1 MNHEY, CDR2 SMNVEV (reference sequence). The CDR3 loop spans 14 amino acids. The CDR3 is CASSLAGVIDTQYF. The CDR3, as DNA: TGTGCCAGCAGTTTAGCGGGAGTCATCGATACGCAGTATTTT.

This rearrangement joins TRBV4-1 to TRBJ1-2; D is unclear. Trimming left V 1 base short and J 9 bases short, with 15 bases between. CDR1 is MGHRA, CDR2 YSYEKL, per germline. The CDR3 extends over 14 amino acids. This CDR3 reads CASSQAISSESYTF. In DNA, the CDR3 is TGCGCCAGCAGCCAAGCAATTTCCAGCGAGAGCTACACCTTC.

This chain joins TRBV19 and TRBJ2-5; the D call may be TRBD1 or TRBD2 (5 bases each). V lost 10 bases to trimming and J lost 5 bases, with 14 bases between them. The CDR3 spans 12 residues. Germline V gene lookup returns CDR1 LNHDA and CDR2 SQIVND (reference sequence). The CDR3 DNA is TGTGCCACCAGTTGGGACGGTGAGACCCAGTACTTC. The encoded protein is CATSWDGETQYF.

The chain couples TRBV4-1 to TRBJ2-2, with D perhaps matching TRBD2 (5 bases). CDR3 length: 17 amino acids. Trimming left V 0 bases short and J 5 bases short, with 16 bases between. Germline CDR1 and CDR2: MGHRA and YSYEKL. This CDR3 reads CASSQEGSGFTTGELFF. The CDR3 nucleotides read TGCGCCAGCAGCCAAGAGGGCAGCGGATTCACGACCGGGGAGCTGTTTTTT.

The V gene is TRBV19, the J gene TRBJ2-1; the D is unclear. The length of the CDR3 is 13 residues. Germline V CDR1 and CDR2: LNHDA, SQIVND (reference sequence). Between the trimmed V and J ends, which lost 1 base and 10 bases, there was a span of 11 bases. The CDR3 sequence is CASSIGSGLEQFF. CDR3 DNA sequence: TGTGCCAGTAGTATAGGGAGTGGGCTAGAGCAGTTCTTC.

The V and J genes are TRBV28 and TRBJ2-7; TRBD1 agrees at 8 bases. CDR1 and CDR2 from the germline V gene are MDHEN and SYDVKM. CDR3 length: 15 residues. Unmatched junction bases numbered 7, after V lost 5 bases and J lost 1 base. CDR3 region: CASSRTGTGSYEQYF. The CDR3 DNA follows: TGTGCCAGCAGTAGGACCGGGACAGGATCCTACGAGCAGTACTTC.

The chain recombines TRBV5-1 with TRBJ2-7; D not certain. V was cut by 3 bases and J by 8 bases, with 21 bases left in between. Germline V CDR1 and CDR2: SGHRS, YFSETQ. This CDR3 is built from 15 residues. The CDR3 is CASSSRSGRAVQQYF. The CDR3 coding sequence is TGCGCCAGCAGCTCTCGGTCGGGTCGGGCCGTCCAGCAGTACTTC.

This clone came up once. The CDR3 loop is CAWGSGIQETQYF. The CDR3 DNA sequence: TGTGCCTGGGGGTCGGGGATCCAAGAGACCCAGTACTTC. The chain recombines TRBV30 with TRBJ2-5; tentative D call: TRBD2 (5 bases). The CDR3 extends over 13 amino acids. Germline assignment: CDR1 GTSNPN and CDR2 SVGIG (reference sequence). V was cut by 5 bases and J by 1 base, with 11 bases left in between.

CDR3 bases: TGTGCCAGCAGCGGTTCGGACACACCCTCCGAGCAGTACTTC. Amino acids: CASSGSDTPSEQYF. The V call is TRBV9, the J call TRBJ2-7, with a tentative D call TRBD1 (5 bases). From germline, CDR1 is SGDLS and CDR2 YYNGEE. The CDR3 length is 14 residues. V was shortened by 3 bases and J by 6 bases, with 16 bases between the two germline ends.

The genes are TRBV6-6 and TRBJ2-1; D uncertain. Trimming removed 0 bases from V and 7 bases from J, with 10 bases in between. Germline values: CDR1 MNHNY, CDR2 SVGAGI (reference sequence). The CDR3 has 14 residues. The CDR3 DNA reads TGTGCCAGCAGTTACTCGATTGAAAAGAATGAGCAGTTCTTC. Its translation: CASSYSIEKNEQFF.

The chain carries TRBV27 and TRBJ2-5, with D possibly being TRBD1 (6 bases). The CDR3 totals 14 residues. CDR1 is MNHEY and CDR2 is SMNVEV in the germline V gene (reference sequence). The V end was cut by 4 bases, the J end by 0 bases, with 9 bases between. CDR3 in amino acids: CASSSGDNQETQYF. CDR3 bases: TGTGCCAGCAGTTCAGGGGACAACCAAGAGACCCAGTACTTC.

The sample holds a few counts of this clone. CDR3 sequence (DNA): TGTGCCAGCAGCCAATCCCCGGACTTTATGGGTGGCTACACCTTC. It translates to CASSQSPDFMGGYTF. V is TRBV7-6 and J is TRBJ1-2; no firm D call. Trimming cost V 5 bases and J 7 bases, with 20 bases left between them. Germline CDR1 is SGHVS and CDR2 is FNYEAQ. The CDR3 runs to 15 residues.

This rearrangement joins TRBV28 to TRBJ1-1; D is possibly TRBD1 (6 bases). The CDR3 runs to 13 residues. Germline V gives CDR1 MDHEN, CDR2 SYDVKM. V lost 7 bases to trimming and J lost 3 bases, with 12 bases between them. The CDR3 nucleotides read TGTGCCAGCATTTCAGCAGGGGACACTGAAGCTTTCTTT. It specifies CASISAGDTEAFF.

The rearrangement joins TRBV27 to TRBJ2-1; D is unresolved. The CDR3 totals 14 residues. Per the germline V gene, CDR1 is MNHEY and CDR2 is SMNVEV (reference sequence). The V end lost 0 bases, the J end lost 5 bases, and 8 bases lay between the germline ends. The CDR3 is CASSLSSTHNEQFF. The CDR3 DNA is TGTGCCAGCAGTTTATCTAGTACCCACAATGAGCAGTTCTTC.

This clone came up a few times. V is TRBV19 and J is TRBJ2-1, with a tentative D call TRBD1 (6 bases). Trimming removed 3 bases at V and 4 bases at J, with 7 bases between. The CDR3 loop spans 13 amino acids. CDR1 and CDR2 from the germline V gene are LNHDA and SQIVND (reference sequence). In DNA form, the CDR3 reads TGTGCCAGTAGTATCCAGGGGTACAATGAGCAGTTCTTC. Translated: CASSIQGYNEQFF. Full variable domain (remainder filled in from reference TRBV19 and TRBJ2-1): DGGITQSPKYLFRKEGQNVTLSCEQNLNHDAMYWYRQDPGQGLRLIYYSQIVNDFQKGDIAEGYSVSREKKESFPLTVTSAQKNPTAFYLCASSIQGYNEQFFGPGTRLTVL.

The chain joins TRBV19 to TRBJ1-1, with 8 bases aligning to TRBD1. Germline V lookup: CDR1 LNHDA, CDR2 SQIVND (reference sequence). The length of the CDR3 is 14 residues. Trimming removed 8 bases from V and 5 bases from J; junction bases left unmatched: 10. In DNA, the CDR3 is TGTGCCAGTGAGACGGGGACAGGAGTTACTGAAGCTTTCTTT. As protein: CASETGTGVTEAFF.

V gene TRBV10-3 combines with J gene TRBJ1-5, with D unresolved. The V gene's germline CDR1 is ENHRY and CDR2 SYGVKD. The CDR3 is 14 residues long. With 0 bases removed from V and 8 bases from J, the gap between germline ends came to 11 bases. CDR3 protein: CAISESGEIKPQHF. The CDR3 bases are TGTGCCATCAGTGAGTCGGGTGAGATCAAGCCCCAGCATTTT.

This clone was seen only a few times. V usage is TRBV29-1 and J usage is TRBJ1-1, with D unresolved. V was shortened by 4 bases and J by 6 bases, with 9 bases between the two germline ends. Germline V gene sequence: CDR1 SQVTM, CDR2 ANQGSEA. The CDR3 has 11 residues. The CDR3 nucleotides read TGCAGCGTTGGCCGGGAGGCTGAAGCTTTCTTT. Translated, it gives CSVGREAEAFF.

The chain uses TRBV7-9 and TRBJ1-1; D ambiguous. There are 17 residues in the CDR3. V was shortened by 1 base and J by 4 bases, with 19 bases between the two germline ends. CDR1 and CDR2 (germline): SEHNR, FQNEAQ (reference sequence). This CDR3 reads CASSLGPTPAWRTEAFF. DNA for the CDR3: TGTGCCAGCAGCTTAGGCCCCACACCTGCCTGGCGCACTGAAGCTTTCTTT.

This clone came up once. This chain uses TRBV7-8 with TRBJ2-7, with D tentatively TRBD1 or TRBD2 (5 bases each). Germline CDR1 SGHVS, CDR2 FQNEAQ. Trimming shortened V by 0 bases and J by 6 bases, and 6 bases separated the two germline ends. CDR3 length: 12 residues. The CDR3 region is CASSLAGTEQYF. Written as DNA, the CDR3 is TGTGCCAGCAGCTTAGCAGGGACCGAGCAGTACTTC.

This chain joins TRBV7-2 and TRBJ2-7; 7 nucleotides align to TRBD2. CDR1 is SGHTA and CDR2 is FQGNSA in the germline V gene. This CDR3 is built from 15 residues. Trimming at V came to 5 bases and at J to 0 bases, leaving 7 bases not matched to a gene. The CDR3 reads CASSQSGVSSYEQYF. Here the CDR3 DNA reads TGTGCCAGCAGCCAAAGCGGGGTCAGCTCCTACGAGCAGTACTTC.

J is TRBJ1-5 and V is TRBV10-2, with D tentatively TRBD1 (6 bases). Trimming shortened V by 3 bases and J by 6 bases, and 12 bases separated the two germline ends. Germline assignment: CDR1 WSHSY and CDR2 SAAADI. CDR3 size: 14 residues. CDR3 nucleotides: TGCGCCAGCAGTGAAGGAGGGGGAGGTCAGCCCCAGCATTTT. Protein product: CASSEGGGGQPQHF.

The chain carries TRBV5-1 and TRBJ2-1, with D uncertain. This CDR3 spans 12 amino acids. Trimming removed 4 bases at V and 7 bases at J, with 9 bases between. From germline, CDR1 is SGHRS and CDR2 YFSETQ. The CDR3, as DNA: TGCGCCAGCAGCCCGTGGGGAAATGAGCAGTTCTTC. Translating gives CASSPWGNEQFF. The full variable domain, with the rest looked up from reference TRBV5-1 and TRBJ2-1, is KAGVTQTPRYLIKTRGQQVTLSCSPISGHRSVSWYQQTPGQGLQFLFEYFSETQRNKGNFPGRFSGRQFSNSRSEMNVSTLELGDSALYLCASSPWGNEQFFGPGTRLTVL.

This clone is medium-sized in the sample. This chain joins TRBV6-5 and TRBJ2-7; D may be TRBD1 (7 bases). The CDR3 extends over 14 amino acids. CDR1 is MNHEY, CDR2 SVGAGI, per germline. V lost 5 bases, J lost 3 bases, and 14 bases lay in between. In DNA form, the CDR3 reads TGTGCCAGCAGTCCGGGGGCAGGGGGCTACGAGCAGTACTTC. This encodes CASSPGAGGYEQYF.

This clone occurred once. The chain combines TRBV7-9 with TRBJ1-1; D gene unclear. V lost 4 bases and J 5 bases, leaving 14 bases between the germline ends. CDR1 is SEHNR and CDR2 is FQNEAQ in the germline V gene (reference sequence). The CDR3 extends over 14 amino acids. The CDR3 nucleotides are TGTGCCAGCAGCTCCGGAACTGGGTGGACTGAAGCTTTCTTT. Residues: CASSSGTGWTEAFF.

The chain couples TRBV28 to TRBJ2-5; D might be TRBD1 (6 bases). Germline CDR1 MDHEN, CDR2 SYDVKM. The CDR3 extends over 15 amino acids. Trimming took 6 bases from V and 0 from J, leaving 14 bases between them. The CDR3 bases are TGTGCCAGCAGCCAACCTCGGACAGACCAAGAGACCCAGTACTTC. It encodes CASSQPRTDQETQYF.

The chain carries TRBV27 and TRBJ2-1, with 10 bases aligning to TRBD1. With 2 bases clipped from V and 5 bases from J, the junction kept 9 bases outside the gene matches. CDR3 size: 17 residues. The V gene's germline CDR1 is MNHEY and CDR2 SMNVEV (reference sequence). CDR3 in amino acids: CASSLLPGQGVDNEQFF. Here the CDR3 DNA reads TGTGCCAGCAGTTTACTCCCCGGACAGGGGGTCGACAATGAGCAGTTCTTC.

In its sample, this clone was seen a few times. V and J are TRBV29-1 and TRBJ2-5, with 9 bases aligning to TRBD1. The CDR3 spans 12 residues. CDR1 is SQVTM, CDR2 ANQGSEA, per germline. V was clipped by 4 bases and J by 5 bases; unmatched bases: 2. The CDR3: CSVVTGGETQYF. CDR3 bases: TGCAGCGTTGTTACAGGGGGCGAGACCCAGTACTTC.

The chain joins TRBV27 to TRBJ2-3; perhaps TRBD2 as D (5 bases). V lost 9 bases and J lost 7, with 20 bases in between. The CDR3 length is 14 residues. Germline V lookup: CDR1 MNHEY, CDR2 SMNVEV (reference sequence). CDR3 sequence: CASSPVGSGNTQYF. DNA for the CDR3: TGTGCCAGTTCCCCGGTGGGGTCGGGAAATACGCAGTATTTT.

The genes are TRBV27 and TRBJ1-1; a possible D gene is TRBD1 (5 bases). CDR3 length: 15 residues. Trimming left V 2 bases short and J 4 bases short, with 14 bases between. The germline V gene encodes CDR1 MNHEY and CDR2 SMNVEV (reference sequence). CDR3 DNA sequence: TGTGCCAGCAGTTTAACCCCTGGGGGGGGCACTGAAGCTTTCTTT. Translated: CASSLTPGGGTEAFF.